The 18 T cell receptor beta chains given below trace back to one sample, sequenced in a study of regulatory T cells in long-lasting Graves disease. Time point noted: persistent/refractory GD, antithyroid drugs over 5 years with positive TRAb. After RNA was extracted from PBMCs, the TCR library was made from it. Building the TCR beta libraries relied on iRepertoire HTBI primers, and CDR3 regions underwent Arm-PCR. MiXCR was run by TCRdb on the multiplex PCR reads, yielding one entry per CDR3 protein. The table has approximately 350,000 distinct CDR3 sequences, roughly 25% seen once. This specimen consisted of peripheral blood mononuclear cells (PBMCs), obtained when the disease was refractory, from a patient treated with antithyroid drugs. Receptors were obtained from a middle-aged woman with Graves disease.

This sequence joins TRBV28 and TRBJ2-3, with TRBD1 identical over 8 bases. Germline V gives CDR1 MDHEN, CDR2 SYDVKM. V gave up 1 base and J gave up 0 bases; unmatched junction bases: 3. The CDR3 extends over 16 amino acids. Here the CDR3 reads CASSLSRGPSTDTQYF. In DNA form, the CDR3 reads TGTGCCAGCAGTTTATCCAGGGGGCCGAGCACAGATACGCAGTATTTT.

This clonotype showed up many times. The chain couples TRBV20-1 to TRBJ2-5; weak D call: TRBD1 (6 bases). In germline, CDR1 is DFQATT, CDR2 SNEGSKA (reference sequence). V lost 1 base to trimming and J lost 0 bases, with 12 bases between them. This CDR3 is built from 15 residues. The CDR3, as DNA: TGCAGTGCTAGAGGGACAGCCAAGTACCAAGAGACCCAGTACTTC. Translation gives CSARGTAKYQETQYF.

This clonotype was counted ten times or more. J is TRBJ1-1 and V is TRBV2, with 7 nucleotides matching TRBD1. Germline-derived CDR1 and CDR2 are SNHLY and FYNNEI. The CDR3 spans 12 residues. The ends lost 5 bases at V and 9 bases at J; junction bases unmatched: 6. The CDR3: CASSSGTAKAFF. The CDR3 DNA is TGTGCCAGCAGTTCCGGGACAGCGAAAGCTTTCTTT.

This chain joins TRBV7-9 and TRBJ2-5; D might be TRBD1 or TRBD2, each matching 6 bases. Looked up from germline, CDR1 is SEHNR and CDR2 is FQNEAQ (reference sequence). This CDR3 is built from 14 residues. V shed 4 bases and J shed 2 bases, with 11 bases lying between them. Here the CDR3 reads CASSSGDIQETQYF. The CDR3 region has the DNA TGTGCCAGCAGCTCGGGGGACATTCAAGAGACCCAGTACTTC.

The table lists this clonotype with many counts. J is TRBJ2-5 and V is TRBV15; 7 bases agree with TRBD1. Germline assignment: CDR1 LNHNV and CDR2 YYDKDF (reference sequence). Trimming took 5 bases from V and 3 from J; bases not matched to a gene: 6. The CDR3 runs to 14 residues. In DNA, the CDR3 is TGTGCCACCAGCCGTGACAGGGCGGAAGAGACCCAGTACTTC. It encodes CATSRDRAEETQYF.

J is TRBJ1-2 and V is TRBV12-5; no clear D. Germline V gene sequence: CDR1 LGHNT, CDR2 FRNRAP. CDR3 length: 19 amino acids. With 4 bases removed from V and 3 bases from J, the gap between germline ends came to 27 bases. As DNA, the CDR3 is TGTGCTAGTGGTTCCCGAGTCGGACCGGGGATTCCGGGCGACTATGGCTACACCTTC. Protein product: CASGSRVGPGIPGDYGYTF.

The sample holds many counts of this clonotype. The chain couples TRBV6-1 to TRBJ2-5; possibly TRBD1 for D (7 bases). Germline V gene data show CDR1 as MNHNS and CDR2 as SASEGT. V was shortened by 1 base and J by 6 bases, with 15 bases between the two germline ends. CDR3 size: 15 residues. CDR3: CASSEGSTGRKTQYF. CDR3 DNA sequence: TGTGCCAGCAGTGAAGGATCGACAGGGAGGAAGACCCAGTACTTC.

The chain is built from TRBV9 and TRBJ2-2; D is undetermined. Germline V gives CDR1 SGDLS, CDR2 YYNGEE. This CDR3 region has 12 residues. V shed 0 bases and J shed 7 bases, with 4 bases lying between them. For the CDR3, the DNA is TGTGCCAGCAGCGTAGGGCTCGGGGAGCTGTTTTTT. The encoded protein is CASSVGLGELFF.

This clonotype came up many times. V usage is TRBV12-3 or TRBV12-4 and J usage is TRBJ1-1; D might be TRBD1 (5 bases). With 1 base removed from V and 4 bases from J, the gap between germline ends came to 10 bases. This CDR3 is 14 amino acids long. In DNA form, the CDR3 reads TGTGCCAGCAGTTTAGAGGGGCGGGGCACTGAAGCTTTCTTT. Its protein is CASSLEGRGTEAFF.

This chain connects TRBV6-2 or TRBV6-3 to TRBJ2-7, with 14 bases fitting TRBD2. The V gene end was trimmed by 5 bases and the J gene end by 2 bases; junction bases not matched to a gene: 8. Germline lookup yields CDR1 MNHEY and CDR2 SVGEGT. This CDR3 has 17 residues. CDR3 bases: TGTGCCAGCAGTGGGGGACTAGCGGGAGTTGTTCCCTACGAGCAGTACTTC. Amino acids: CASSGGLAGVVPYEQYF.

This clonotype was seen a handful of times. The chain uses TRBV10-3 and TRBJ2-2, with D tentatively TRBD1 (6 bases). The germline V gene has CDR1 ENHRY and CDR2 SYGVKD. This CDR3 is built from 14 residues. Trimming took 6 bases from V and 6 from J, leaving 14 bases between them. The CDR3 protein is CAIRPGTSPGELFF. DNA for the CDR3: TGTGCCATCAGGCCCGGGACATCCCCCGGGGAGCTGTTTTTT.

This clonotype was detected only a few times. The rearrangement joins TRBV19 to TRBJ2-2; 7 bases map to TRBD2. The CDR3 sequence is 15 residues long. Trimming at V came to 5 bases and at J to 4 bases, leaving 7 bases not matched to a gene. Per the germline V gene, CDR1 is LNHDA and CDR2 is SQIVND (reference sequence). The chain's CDR3 is CASSLGLTLTGELFF. CDR3 nucleotides: TGTGCCAGTAGTCTGGGACTAACTCTCACCGGGGAGCTGTTTTTT.

This clonotype was seen at least ten times. The chain joins TRBV20-1 to TRBJ1-5, with D maybe TRBD1 (6 bases). CDR1 and CDR2 (germline): DFQATT, SNEGSKA (reference sequence). The CDR3 is 13 amino acids. The V end was cut by 5 bases, the J end by 4 bases, with 12 bases between. CDR3 in DNA: TGCAGTGCTGGCGGACAGCAAAATCAGCCCCAGCATTTT. It is translated as CSAGGQQNQPQHF.

This chain uses TRBV5-1 with TRBJ2-5; D is unclear. The tail of the sequence fits TRBJ2-7 better, so the J call may be wrong. CDR1 is SGHRS, CDR2 YFSETQ, per germline. The CDR3 is 14 amino acids. The CDR3 DNA is TGCGCCAGCAGCTCAGAAAAGCCCCCCTTCGAGCAGTACTTC. It is translated as CASSSEKPPFEQYF.

This clonotype was seen more than once but under ten times. The chain employs TRBV20-1 and TRBJ1-2; D call uncertain. Germline V gene data show CDR1 as DFQATT and CDR2 as SNEGSKA (reference sequence). V gave up 4 bases and J gave up 4 bases, with 10 bases separating them. The CDR3 extends over 12 amino acids. The CDR3 loop reads CSAIIDIYGYTF. Written as DNA, the CDR3 is TGCAGTGCTATTATCGACATCTATGGCTACACCTTC.

This clonotype was detected many times. The V gene is TRBV6-5, the J gene TRBJ1-2; maybe TRBD1 (6 bases). CDR3 length equals 17 residues. The V and J ends lost 2 bases and 7 bases respectively, with 23 bases between them. Germline loops: CDR1 MNHEY, CDR2 SVGAGI. CDR3 sequence (DNA): TGTGCCAGCAGTTACGACGGAGGCGGGGGCTGGTATCGTGGCTACACCTTC. Protein: CASSYDGGGGWYRGYTF.

The chain has TRBV3-1 and TRBJ1-2; D gene uncertain. The CDR3 is made up of 14 amino acids. Germline V gives CDR1 LGHDT, CDR2 YNNKEL (reference sequence). V dropped 0 bases and J dropped 4 bases, with 9 bases sitting between them. CDR3 in DNA: TGTGCCAGCAGCCAAGACGTGGGAGTCTATGGCTACACCTTC. Translation gives CASSQDVGVYGYTF.

At least ten counts were recorded for this clonotype. The chain joins TRBV28 to TRBJ1-4; 9 positions agree with TRBD1. The CDR3 loop spans 15 amino acids. Per germline, CDR1 MDHEN and CDR2 SYDVKM. The V segment lost 5 bases and the J segment 5 bases; nucleotides outside the gene matches: 6. This chain's CDR3 is CASSTPGTGNEKLFF. Here the CDR3 DNA reads TGTGCCAGCAGTACCCCCGGGACAGGGAATGAAAAACTGTTTTTT.